Below are 18 T cell receptor beta chains sequenced from a single sample in a study of blood T cell repertoires in COVID-19. Assay: immunoSEQ multiplex PCR; the TCRdb copy retains only in-frame clones and omits some. The table shows 250,000 to 300,000 clones, with 75% to 90% occurring only once. Input material: peripheral blood. All receptors come from a woman aged 55-75 years with acute or convalescent COVID-19.

This chain links TRBV29-1 with TRBJ2-7; TRBD1 agrees at 8 bases. The V gene's germline CDR1 is SQVTM and CDR2 ANQGSEA. The ends lost 0 bases at V and 2 bases at J; junction bases unmatched: 9. CDR3 length: 16 amino acids. The CDR3 sequence is CSVEERGTGLAYEQYF. CDR3 DNA sequence: TGCAGCGTTGAAGAGAGGGGGACAGGCCTAGCCTACGAGCAGTACTTC.

The rearrangement uses TRBV9 and TRBJ2-7, with TRBD2 identical over 14 bases. Losses at the gene ends were 2 bases for V and 4 bases for J; bases not matched to a gene: 2. The CDR3 spans 15 residues. The germline V gene encodes CDR1 SGDLS and CDR2 YYNGEE. CDR3 bases: TGTGCCAGCAGCGTGGGACTAGCGGGGGTGTACGAGCAGTACTTC. It yields the protein CASSVGLAGVYEQYF.

Only one count was recorded for this clone. The chain employs TRBV4-1 and TRBJ2-1; 10 bases map to TRBD2. Per the germline V gene, CDR1 is MGHRA and CDR2 is YSYEKL. This CDR3 has 14 residues. Trimming removed 2 bases from V and 12 bases from J; junction bases left unmatched: 7. As DNA, the CDR3 is TGCGCCAGCAGCCAACGACTAGCGGGTTTAGGGCAGTTCTTC. The encoded protein is CASSQRLAGLGQFF.

The rearrangement uses TRBV4-2 and TRBJ2-7; the match to TRBD2 covers 7 bases. CDR1 and CDR2 from the germline V gene are LGHNA and YNFKEQ. J gave up 1 base and V 1 base, and 7 bases lay outside the gene matches. This CDR3 is built from 16 residues. The CDR3 sequence: CASSQGIGGGSYEQYF. CDR3 nucleotide sequence: TGTGCCAGCAGCCAAGGTATTGGGGGGGGTTCCTACGAGCAGTACTTC.

The chain has TRBV4-3 and TRBJ2-1, with TRBD1 matching 7 bases. The junction had 4 bases not matched to a gene; V was cut back by 3 bases and J by 8 bases. The CDR3 spans 13 residues. Germline lookup yields CDR1 LGHNA and CDR2 YSLEER. The CDR3 protein is CASSQGQGDEQFF. The CDR3 DNA reads TGCGCCAGCAGCCAGGGGCAGGGGGATGAGCAGTTCTTC.

The chain employs TRBV7-2 and TRBJ2-1, with TRBD1 as a possible D gene (6 bases). The germline gives CDR1 SGHTA, CDR2 FQGNSA. The CDR3 covers 17 residues. With 5 bases removed from V and 3 bases from J, the gap between germline ends came to 20 bases. CDR3 DNA: TGTGCCAGCAGCAGCCTCCTACAGGGATCAGGCTACAATGAGCAGTTCTTC. Protein sequence: CASSSLLQGSGYNEQFF. The full variable domain, completed using reference TRBV7-2 and TRBJ2-1, is GAGVSQSPSNKVTEKGKDVELRCDPISGHTALYWYRQSLGQGLEFLIYFQGNSAPDKSGLPSDRFSAERTGGSVSTLTIQRTQQEDSAVYLCASSSLLQGSGYNEQFFGPGTRLTVL.

This chain joins TRBV27 and TRBJ2-7; TRBD1 matches 8 bases. J was trimmed by 6 bases and V by 2 bases; bases with no gene match: 9. Germline loops: CDR1 MNHEY, CDR2 SMNVEV (reference sequence). The CDR3 runs to 15 residues. CDR3 residues: CASSLRADRVSEQYF. CDR3 coding DNA: TGTGCCAGCAGTTTAAGAGCGGACAGGGTGTCCGAGCAGTACTTC.

The V and J genes are TRBV5-8 and TRBJ1-2; TRBD1 agrees at 8 bases. CDR3 length: 16 residues. From germline, CDR1 is SGHTS and CDR2 YDEGEE. V trimming: 4 bases; J trimming: 6 bases; junction bases outside the gene matches: 14. The CDR3 DNA is TGTGCCAGCAGCCTATCCCCATGGACAGGGAGAGATGGCTACACCTTC. Encoded protein: CASSLSPWTGRDGYTF.

The chain has TRBV6-2 or TRBV6-3 and TRBJ2-1, with TRBD2 identical over 12 bases. CDR1 MNHEY and CDR2 SVGEGT come from the germline V gene. The CDR3 loop spans 15 amino acids. J was trimmed by 9 bases and V by 2 bases; bases with no gene match: 5. For the CDR3, the DNA is TGTGCCAGCAGTTACCGACTAGCGGGAGAGGGTGAGCAGTTCTTC. This codes for CASSYRLAGEGEQFF.

The gene calls are TRBV7-9 and TRBJ2-2; D may be TRBD2 (5 bases). V was cut by 4 bases and J by 3 bases, with 9 bases left in between. The CDR3 runs to 14 residues. Germline V CDR1 and CDR2: SEHNR, FQNEAQ (reference sequence). For the CDR3, the DNA is TGTGCCAGCAGCTCCGGGATGGACACCGGGGAGCTGTTTTTT. It codes for CASSSGMDTGELFF.

The table lists this clone with a few counts. The chain combines TRBV2 with TRBJ1-5, with 9 bases aligning to TRBD1. CDR1 is SNHLY, CDR2 FYNNEI, per germline. The CDR3 consists of 14 residues. With V trimmed by 7 bases and J by 1 base, 2 bases remained unmatched. The CDR3 reads CASKGQGSNQPQHF. The CDR3 DNA is TGTGCCAGCAAAGGACAGGGGAGCAATCAGCCCCAGCATTTT.

This rearrangement joins TRBV24-1 to TRBJ2-1; D is ambiguous. This CDR3 contains 13 residues. Germline CDR1 reads KGHDR; CDR2 reads SFDVKD. Trimming left V 8 bases short and J 6 bases short, with 13 bases between. The CDR3 nucleotides read TGTGCCACCACCTCGCCTAGTGCCAATGAGCAGTTCTTC. This codes for CATTSPSANEQFF.

The V call is TRBV28, the J call TRBJ1-5, with TRBD1 matching 12 bases. Per germline, CDR1 MDHEN and CDR2 SYDVKM. The CDR3 is 13 residues long. The trim removed 9 bases at V and 5 bases at J, leaving 2 bases unmatched. This CDR3 reads CASRDRGHQPQHF. In nucleotides, the CDR3 is TGTGCCAGTCGGGACAGGGGGCATCAGCCCCAGCATTTT.

The J gene is TRBJ2-1, the V gene TRBV19; D not resolved. Germline values: CDR1 LNHDA, CDR2 SQIVND (reference sequence). This CDR3 contains 16 residues. Trimming took 5 bases from V and 0 from J, leaving 14 bases between them. CDR3 in amino acids: CASSVPLGFSYNEQFF. CDR3 nucleotides: TGTGCCAGTAGTGTACCTCTAGGCTTCTCCTACAATGAGCAGTTCTTC.

This chain connects TRBV15 to TRBJ2-2, with 8 bases fitting TRBD1. The CDR3 is made up of 15 amino acids. V gave up 4 bases and J gave up 7 bases; unmatched junction bases: 8. The germline V gene has CDR1 LNHNV and CDR2 YYDKDF (reference sequence). In DNA form, the CDR3 reads TGTGCCACCAGCAAGGCGCAGGGGGCTGGCGGGGAGCTGTTTTTT. It translates to CATSKAQGAGGELFF.

The V call is TRBV5-1, the J call TRBJ1-5, with D maybe TRBD1 (5 bases). Germline V CDR1 and CDR2: SGHRS, YFSETQ. V lost 0 bases and J lost 2, with 9 bases in between. This CDR3 has 15 amino acids. This CDR3 reads CASSLEGLGNQPQHF. The CDR3 bases are TGCGCCAGCAGCTTGGAGGGGCTCGGCAATCAGCCCCAGCATTTT.

This chain links TRBV7-2 with TRBJ2-7; D perhaps matches TRBD1 (5 bases). The CDR3 is made up of 14 amino acids. Germline V gene lookup returns CDR1 SGHTA and CDR2 FQGNSA. V lost 5 bases and J 5 bases, leaving 16 bases between the germline ends. The CDR3, as DNA: TGTGCCAGCAGCGCCGTCAGGGAAAGGAACGAGCAGTACTTC. Protein sequence: CASSAVRERNEQYF. The variable domain in full, completed from reference TRBV7-2 and TRBJ2-7, reads GAGVSQSPSNKVTEKGKDVELRCDPISGHTALYWYRQSLGQGLEFLIYFQGNSAPDKSGLPSDRFSAERTGGSVSTLTIQRTQQEDSAVYLCASSAVRERNEQYFGPGTRLTVT.

This chain connects TRBV10-1 to TRBJ1-5, with D uncertain. Germline values: CDR1 WNHNN, CDR2 SYGVQD (reference sequence). Deletions cut 7 bases from V and 5 bases from J, with 27 bases between. This CDR3 is 18 amino acids long. For the CDR3, the DNA is TGCGCCAGCAAGTACGAATTAATCGAGGGAAAAGGGCATCAGCCCCAGCATTTT. Translation gives CASKYELIEGKGHQPQHF.